Below are 22 T cell receptor beta chains sequenced from a single sample in a study of long-term antiretroviral therapy in people with HIV. The assay used was immunoSEQ (version v3.0), run at survey level. The data were produced by immunoSEQ multiplex PCR, yet TCRdb's version contains in-frame clones alone and is incomplete. The data show 20,000 to 25,000 clones, with roughly four fifths seen just once and about 5% held by the top ten. The input for sequencing was unsorted PBMCs, taken 0.3 years after starting antiretroviral therapy. These receptors all stem from a man aged 50 or older with HIV.

This chain uses TRBV28 with TRBJ2-2; D call uncertain. Looked up from germline, CDR1 is MDHEN and CDR2 is SYDVKM. Deletions cut 1 base from V and 3 bases from J, with 15 bases between. CDR3 length: 17 residues. In nucleotides, the CDR3 is TGTGCCAGCAGTTTATTGTTTCAGGCCCTCGACACCGGGGAGCTGTTTTTT. This translates into CASSLLFQALDTGELFF.

The chain has TRBV7-9 and TRBJ2-1, with 8 bases that match TRBD2. This CDR3 region has 16 residues. Germline assignment: CDR1 SEHNR and CDR2 FQNEAQ (reference sequence). The trim removed 5 bases at V and 3 bases at J, leaving 9 bases unmatched. CDR3 protein: CASSLSAGALYNEQFF. For the CDR3, the DNA is TGTGCCAGCAGCCTATCAGCGGGAGCGCTCTACAATGAGCAGTTCTTC.

Regarding this clone: Germline and junction disagree at one end, which may indicate a read error. This chain joins TRBV7-7 and TRBJ1-4, with TRBD1 matching over 9 bases. The CDR3 length is 15 residues. Germline CDR1 is SSHAT and CDR2 is FNYEAQ (reference sequence). CDR3 in DNA: TGTGCTAGCAGCCTAGGGGGACAGGGCGGTGAAAAACTGTTTTTT. Translated, it gives CASSLGGQGGEKLFF.

The chain links TRBV7-9 to TRBJ2-7; D is unresolved. The V gene lost 3 bases and the J gene lost 0 bases, with 6 bases spanning the gap. The CDR3 is 13 amino acids. Per the germline V gene, CDR1 is SEHNR and CDR2 is FQNEAQ (reference sequence). Written as DNA, the CDR3 is TGTGCCAGCAGCTTGGGGATCTCCTACGAGCAGTACTTC. It codes for CASSLGISYEQYF.

The V call is TRBV7-9, the J call TRBJ1-3; D gene ambiguous. This CDR3 comprises 16 residues. Germline CDR1 SEHNR, CDR2 FQNEAQ (reference sequence). Trimming removed 4 bases at V and 0 bases at J, with 13 bases between. In DNA form, the CDR3 reads TGTGCCAGCAGCTCCCGCATAGTAACCTCTGGAAACACCATATATTTT. It is translated as CASSSRIVTSGNTIYF.

The J gene is TRBJ2-7, the V gene TRBV6-6; weak D call: TRBD2 (6 bases). This CDR3 is built from 14 residues. The V end was cut by 4 bases, the J end by 3 bases, with 13 bases between. In germline, CDR1 is MNHNY, CDR2 SVGAGI (reference sequence). The CDR3 region has the DNA TGTGCCAGCAGTTTCGGGACTCCGGGCTACGAGCAGTACTTC. As protein: CASSFGTPGYEQYF.

The chain employs TRBV30 and TRBJ1-2; possible D gene TRBD1, 5 bases. Between the trimmed V and J ends, which lost 0 bases and 5 bases, there was a span of 10 bases. The CDR3 has 13 amino acids. Germline CDR1 GTSNPN, CDR2 SVGIG (reference sequence). The CDR3: CAWSVGGGYGYTF. The CDR3 DNA sequence: TGTGCCTGGAGTGTTGGGGGAGGGTATGGCTACACCTTC.

This sequence joins TRBV5-5 and TRBJ2-7, with D possibly matching TRBD1 (5 bases). Germline V gene sequence: CDR1 SGHKS, CDR2 YYEKEE (reference sequence). The V gene lost 0 bases and the J gene lost 2 bases, with 9 bases spanning the gap. The length of the CDR3 is 14 residues. CDR3 sequence reads: CASSLGTGAYEQYF. CDR3 nucleotides: TGTGCCAGCAGCTTGGGTACAGGCGCCTACGAGCAGTACTTC.

The rearrangement links TRBV28 to TRBJ2-1, with 8 positions matching TRBD2. CDR1 and CDR2 from the germline V gene are MDHEN and SYDVKM. The CDR3 length is 15 residues. J gave up 9 bases and V 5 bases, and 12 bases lay outside the gene matches. DNA for the CDR3: TGTGCCAGCAGTCGAGTCGGGGGGGACGGAGGTGAGCAGTTCTTC. Protein: CASSRVGGDGGEQFF.

J is TRBJ2-7 and V is TRBV6-1, with TRBD1 matching over 9 bases. The CDR3 length is 18 residues. J gave up 4 bases and V 0 bases, and 13 bases lay outside the gene matches. Germline V CDR1 and CDR2: MNHNS, SASEGT. The CDR3 DNA follows: TGTGCCAGCAGTGAAGCGCGCGGAGGACAGGGGAAGACATACGAGCAGTACTTC. It codes for CASSEARGGQGKTYEQYF.

This clone showed up just once. The rearrangement links TRBV30 to TRBJ1-5; D gene uncertain. The V gene's germline CDR1 is GTSNPN and CDR2 SVGIG (reference sequence). V was clipped by 2 bases and J by 3 bases, with 8 bases between them. The CDR3 runs to 13 residues. CDR3 bases: TGTGCCTGGAGTCGGATGGACAATCAGCCCCAGCATTTT. Translated, it gives CAWSRMDNQPQHF.

This chain links TRBV7-8 with TRBJ2-3; D remains ambiguous. CDR1 is SGHVS, CDR2 FQNEAQ, per germline. The CDR3 consists of 15 residues. The V end lost 1 base, the J end lost 1 base, and 9 bases lay between the germline ends. The CDR3 reads CASSLDSFGTDTQYF. The CDR3 DNA reads as TGTGCCAGCAGCTTAGACTCGTTTGGCACAGATACGCAGTATTTT.

The rearrangement links TRBV2 to TRBJ2-1; no reliable D call. The germline V gene encodes CDR1 SNHLY and CDR2 FYNNEI. CDR3 length equals 14 residues. V lost 9 bases to trimming and J lost 7 bases, with 19 bases between them. CDR3 region: CARSWSHGRNEQFF. CDR3 bases: TGTGCCAGGAGCTGGTCACACGGAAGAAATGAGCAGTTCTTC.

This clone came up a few times. This CDR3 is CASSDVGFTGELFF. The DNA for the CDR3 is TGTGCCAGCAGTGACGTGGGGTTCACCGGGGAGCTGTTTTTT. This chain links TRBV6-1 with TRBJ2-2; D uncertain. This CDR3 contains 14 residues. V lost 3 bases and J 4 bases, leaving 9 bases between the germline ends. The germline V gene has CDR1 MNHNS and CDR2 SASEGT.

CDR3 DNA: TGTGCCAGCAGCCACGGACAGGGTTCGAACACTGAAGCTTTCTTT. Residues: CASSHGQGSNTEAFF. This sequence joins TRBV9 and TRBJ1-1, with 8 bases identical to TRBD1. CDR3 length: 15 residues. V shed 4 bases and J 1 base; nucleotides not matched to a gene: 6. CDR1 is SGDLS, CDR2 YYNGEE, per germline.

The chain recombines TRBV7-4 with TRBJ2-1, with 7 nucleotides matching TRBD2. The CDR3 totals 18 residues. Trimming removed 5 bases from V and 5 bases from J; junction bases left unmatched: 18. Germline CDR1 and CDR2: SGHVT and SQSDAQ. This chain's CDR3 is CASSLTGGGGKGNNEQFF. The CDR3, as DNA: TGTGCCAGCAGCCTCACGGGGGGAGGCGGGAAGGGAAACAATGAGCAGTTCTTC.

This clone was seen more than once but under ten times. The rearrangement links TRBV2 to TRBJ1-2; D is possibly TRBD1 (5 bases). In germline, CDR1 is SNHLY, CDR2 FYNNEI. V lost 6 bases and J 4 bases, leaving 9 bases between the germline ends. This CDR3 contains 12 residues. The CDR3 is CASRGEVYGYTF. In DNA form, the CDR3 reads TGTGCCAGCAGGGGGGAGGTCTATGGCTACACCTTC.

The V gene is TRBV5-4, the J gene TRBJ2-1, with D perhaps matching TRBD1 or TRBD2 (5 bases each). This CDR3 spans 18 amino acids. The germline V gene has CDR1 SGHNT and CDR2 YYREEE (reference sequence). The V and J ends lost 6 bases and 4 bases respectively, with 26 bases between them. CDR3 in amino acids: CASTPSPKGTAAYNEQFF. The CDR3 region has the DNA TGTGCCAGCACCCCTTCTCCCAAGGGGACGGCAGCTTACAATGAGCAGTTCTTC.

Here the CDR3 DNA reads TGTGCCAGCAGCTTAGATCAACTAGCGGGAGGGGGCTTGTACAATGAGCAGTTCTTC. This encodes CASSLDQLAGGGLYNEQFF. This chain uses TRBV11-3 with TRBJ2-1; 13 nucleotides align to TRBD2. The CDR3 extends over 19 amino acids. Trimming removed 0 bases from V and 4 bases from J; junction bases left unmatched: 9. Germline V gene sequence: CDR1 SGHNT, CDR2 YENEEA.

This rearrangement joins TRBV16 to TRBJ2-7; D is perhaps TRBD1 (6 bases). The CDR3 has 13 residues. CDR1 is KGHSY and CDR2 is FQNENV in the germline V gene. The germline V and J ends were trimmed by 6 bases and 2 bases, with 11 bases remaining between them. The CDR3 DNA sequence: TGTGCCAGCAGTCACGGACAGACCTACGAGCAGTACTTC. Encoded protein: CASSHGQTYEQYF.

The rearrangement links TRBV19 to TRBJ2-7, with D tentatively TRBD2 (6 bases). CDR3 size: 14 residues. The V end lost 3 bases, the J end lost 2 bases, and 11 bases lay between the germline ends. Germline V gives CDR1 LNHDA, CDR2 SQIVND (reference sequence). The CDR3 reads CASSMSAGTYEQYF. Written as DNA, the CDR3 is TGTGCCAGTAGTATGTCGGCGGGAACCTACGAGCAGTACTTC.

This rearrangement joins TRBV2 to TRBJ1-5; 7 bases are shared with TRBD1. Germline V lookup: CDR1 SNHLY, CDR2 FYNNEI. The CDR3 has 16 residues. After removal of 5 bases from V and 1 base from J, the junction contained 8 bases not matched to a gene. CDR3 residues: CASSSTGNHSNQPQHF. For the CDR3, the DNA is TGTGCCAGCAGTTCGACAGGGAACCACAGCAATCAGCCCCAGCATTTT. Full variable domain (outside the CDR3, taken from reference TRBV2 and TRBJ1-5): EPEVTQTPSHQVTQMGQEVILRCVPISNHLYFYWYRQILGQKVEFLVSFYNNEISEKSEIFDDQFSVERPDGSNFTLKIRSTKLEDSAMYFCASSSTGNHSNQPQHFGDGTRLSIL.